This TCR beta chain derives from a study of shared clonotypes between healthy human individuals. Findings of the study overall: Owing to a small donor count, the genetic and exposure-history diversity represented was limited. Although depth was large, rarefaction showed that sequencing of the sorted subsets was incomplete. The study found lower generation probabilities in non-shared clonotypes than in those shared by all four donors. It was expected that sequencing depth would affect clonotype sharing among donors.

Assay: immunoSEQ multiplex PCR; the TCRdb copy retains only in-frame clones and omits some. Counted here are around 1.9 million clones, about 93% occurring once; the ten biggest clones make up about 1.7%. As defined, naive CD8 cells were CD45RO-negative and positively selected for CCR7, with terminally differentiated effector memory CD45RA+ cells excluded. A word on this clone: Its antigen is currently unknown.

This CDR3 region has 14 residues. Germline V CDR1 and CDR2: MNHGY, SAAAGT. V lost 6 bases and J 4 bases, leaving 13 bases between the germline ends. Sequences were obtained from naive CD8+ T cells from PBMCs. This chain links TRBV6-8 with TRBJ2-1, with D possibly TRBD2 on 6 matching bases. The source of this sequence is a man between 18 and 29 years old in good health. Some clones in this sample may be carry-over from other donors' samples. The CDR3, as DNA: TGTGCCAGCAGCTTTATTCGGGAGTACAATGAGCAGTTCTTC. This codes for CASSFIREYNEQFF.